The clone carrying this TCR beta chain has at least ten counts. This sample was included in a study of T cells in Graves' hyperthyroidism and ophthalmopathy. The CDR3 sequence is 12 residues long. Germline V gene lookup returns CDR1 MNHNS and CDR2 SASEGT. The germline V and J ends were trimmed by 5 bases and 10 bases, with 9 bases remaining between them. TCR beta CDR3 regions were amplified from RNA. First-round RT-PCR targeting the TCR CDR3 was performed with the HTBI primer set. TCRdb reanalysed the multiplex PCR reads using MiXCR and keeps one entry per CDR3 protein. The profile shows hundreds of thousands of distinct CDR3 sequences, about 18% of them singletons.

Sequenced sample: blood. The chain joins TRBV6-1 to TRBJ1-6; no definite D call. The sequence derives from a woman aged 55-69 years with Graves' ophthalmopathy. The chain's CDR3 is CASSRGNSPLHF. The CDR3 DNA follows: TGTGCCAGCAGTCGAGGGAACTCACCCCTCCACTTT.